What follows are 20 T cell receptor beta chains derived from one specimen sequenced in a study of T cell clonality in common variable immunodeficiency. Whole-study results and caveats: In common variable immunodeficiency, TCR beta chains reportedly carried fewer deletions and N-nucleotide insertions.

The method was immunoSEQ multiplex PCR; TCRdb's version includes in-frame clones alone and lacks a portion of them. The sample was found to contain 23,000 or so clones, and every one recurs. No antigen has been identified for these receptors. The source material was peripheral blood mononuclear cells. Receptor source: a human donor with common variable immunodeficiency.

About this clone: The CDR3 extends 3 residues past the end of the read, so its final part is completed from the germline J gene. J is TRBJ1-5 and V is TRBV2, with a weak D call TRBD1 (6 bases). Between the trimmed V and J ends, which lost 6 bases and 6 bases, there was a span of 18 bases. This CDR3 is built from 15 residues. From germline, CDR1 is SNHLY and CDR2 FYNNEI. The covered CDR3 bases are TGTGCCAGCAGATTCGAACAGGGCCTCGGTCAGCCC. It is translated as CASRFEQGLGQP. The whole CDR3 region reads CASRFEQGLGQPQHF.

As concerns this clone: The read stops 3 residues short of the end of the CDR3; the missing end is completed from the germline J gene. This chain uses TRBV6-1 with TRBJ2-3; D is perhaps TRBD2 (6 bases). CDR1 and CDR2 from the germline V gene are MNHNS and SASEGT. V was cut by 4 bases and J by 0 bases, with 8 bases left in between. The CDR3 length is 14 residues. The CDR3 bases that were read are TGTGCCAGCAGTGGGGGGACTAGCACAGATACG. Translation gives CASSGGTSTDT. The entire CDR3 protein reads CASSGGTSTDTQYF.

In this sample, this clone turned up a few times. The CDR3 end is not reached by the read, which stops 3 residues before it; the germline J gene fills it in. This chain uses TRBV5-6 with TRBJ2-7; TRBD1 is a possible D gene (6 bases). The CDR3 is 13 residues long. The germline CDR1 and CDR2 sequences are SGHDT and YYEEEE. The V and J ends lost 1 base and 4 bases respectively, with 9 bases between them. CDR3 bases read: TGTGCCAGCAGCTTGCCAACAGGGTACGAG. Protein sequence: CASSLPTGYE. The CDR3 reads in full as CASSLPTGYEQYF.

The table lists this clone with many counts. The CDR3 goes on 3 residues after the read ends, and that part is filled in from the germline J gene. This chain connects TRBV9 to TRBJ1-2; 10 positions agree with TRBD1. Trimming took 3 bases from V and 4 from J; bases not matched to a gene: 6. The germline gives CDR1 SGDLS, CDR2 YYNGEE. The CDR3 is 15 amino acids. The CDR3 here is CASSAGTGEIYGYTF. CDR3 DNA (partial): TGTGCCAGCAGCGCAGGGACAGGGGAAATCTATGGC.

This clone occurred many times. The missing CDR3 end, 3 residues past where the read stops, is filled in from the germline J gene. The J gene is TRBJ2-1, the V gene TRBV5-1, with D tentatively TRBD2 (6 bases). The germline V and J ends were trimmed by 0 bases and 2 bases, with 9 bases remaining between them. Germline V gives CDR1 SGHRS, CDR2 YFSETQ. The CDR3 runs 15 residues. CDR3 DNA, as far as it was read: TGCGCCAGCAGCTTGGGTAGCGGAACCTACAATGAG. It specifies CASSLGSGTYNE. The entire CDR3 protein reads CASSLGSGTYNEQFF.

Of note for this clone: The read gets to within 3 residues of the CDR3 end, and the germline J gene fills in the rest. The V call is TRBV7-9, the J call TRBJ2-7; no reliable D call. CDR1 SEHNR and CDR2 FQNEAQ come from the germline V gene (reference sequence). V dropped 3 bases and J dropped 6 bases, with 12 bases sitting between them. The CDR3 length is 13 residues. The CDR3 bases that were read are TGTGCCAGCAGCTTGGGCCCACCGCTCGAG. Translated: CASSLGPPLE. The whole CDR3 sequence reads CASSLGPPLEQYF.

This clone appeared a few times. Coverage ceases 3 residues before the CDR3 finishes, and the germline J gene fills in the end. The chain uses TRBV6-1 and TRBJ1-1; 7 nucleotides match TRBD1. This CDR3 is built from 16 residues. With 1 base clipped from V and 0 bases from J, the junction kept 5 bases outside the gene matches. Germline V gene data show CDR1 as MNHNS and CDR2 as SASEGT. CDR3 in amino acids: CASSEDRGPMNTEAFF. CDR3 bases read: TGTGCCAGCAGTGAAGACAGGGGCCCTATGAACACTGAA.

This clone has at least ten counts. The read stops 3 residues short of the end of the CDR3; the missing end is completed from the germline J gene. V usage is TRBV10-3 and J usage is TRBJ2-5; 10 bases align to TRBD2. This CDR3 is built from 15 residues. With 3 bases clipped from V and 2 bases from J, the junction kept 3 bases outside the gene matches. Germline V gene data show CDR1 as ENHRY and CDR2 as SYGVKD. CDR3 sequence: CAISEIAGGQETQYF. CDR3 bases read: TGTGCCATCAGTGAAATAGCGGGAGGACAAGAGACC.

This clone occurred a few times. The CDR3 is cut off 3 residues early in the read; its end comes from the germline J gene. The rearrangement joins TRBV11-2 to TRBJ1-1, with 9 bases that match TRBD1. V lost 5 bases to trimming and J lost 3 bases; unmatched junction nucleotides: 4. This CDR3 is 14 amino acids long. Germline CDR1 is SGHAT and CDR2 is FQNNGV. CDR3 protein: CASSPQGAYTEAFF. CDR3 bases read: TGTGCCAGCAGCCCACAGGGGGCCTACACTGAA.

This clone was counted only a few times. This CDR3 reads CSARAPGLAIEQYF. The sequenced part of the CDR3 DNA is TGCAGTGCTAGAGCTCCGGGACTAGCGATCGAG. The V gene is TRBV20-1, the J gene TRBJ2-7; 10 bases map to TRBD2. Read data end 3 residues before the CDR3 end; the end is taken from the germline J gene. With V trimmed by 1 base and J by 6 bases, 6 bases remained unmatched. Germline lookup yields CDR1 DFQATT and CDR2 SNEGSKA (reference sequence). The CDR3 extends over 14 amino acids.

As for this clone: Read data end 3 residues before the CDR3 end; the end is taken from the germline J gene. The V and J genes are TRBV5-5 and TRBJ2-7; a weak D match, TRBD1 (6 bases). V was trimmed by 2 bases and J by 4 bases, leaving 10 bases between them. The CDR3 is 13 residues long. In germline, CDR1 is SGHKS, CDR2 YYEKEE (reference sequence). The CDR3 protein is CASSLRDTYEQYF. The CDR3 bases that were read are TGTGCCAGCAGCTTAAGGGACACATACGAG.

The sample holds many counts of this clone. The read is 3 residues too short to cover the CDR3 end, so that end is filled in from the germline J gene. The chain combines TRBV5-1 with TRBJ1-1; D remains ambiguous. Trimming left V 7 bases short and J 1 base short, with 14 bases between. CDR3 size: 14 residues. CDR1 is SGHRS, CDR2 YFSETQ, per germline. The sequenced part of the CDR3 DNA is TGCGCCAGCGCCCGCGGGAACCAGAACACTGAA. Translated: CASARGNQNTE. In full, the CDR3 reads CASARGNQNTEAFF.

This clone was counted between two and nine times. The CDR3 end is not reached by the read, which stops 3 residues before it; the germline J gene fills it in. The J gene is TRBJ1-1, the V gene TRBV11-1; unclear D gene. This CDR3 is 12 amino acids long. Germline CDR1 SGHAT, CDR2 FQDESV (reference sequence). CDR3 sequence: CASSLMGSGAFF. The sequenced CDR3 bases are TGTGCCAGCAGCTTAATGGGGAGCGGA.

This clone was observed a handful of times. The DNA ends 3 residues before the CDR3 does, and the rest of the CDR3 is filled in from the germline J gene. The chain joins TRBV5-1 to TRBJ2-5, with D possibly TRBD2 on 6 matching bases. CDR3 length: 13 amino acids. Trimming took 7 bases from V and 2 from J, leaving 12 bases between them. Germline assignment: CDR1 SGHRS and CDR2 YFSETQ. This CDR3 reads CASPNGGQETQYF. The CDR3 bases that were read are TGCGCCAGCCCTAATGGGGGGCAAGAGACC.

As to this clone: The CDR3 end lies 3 residues beyond the end of the read and is filled in from the germline J gene. Other DNA sequences in the sample encode the same CDR3. The chain couples TRBV7-9 to TRBJ2-7; D gene uncertain. Germline CDR1 is SEHNR and CDR2 is FQNEAQ (reference sequence). The V end was cut by 4 bases, the J end by 6 bases, with 7 bases between. CDR3 length: 11 amino acids. CDR3 bases read: TGTGCCAGCAGCTCCCTTTTCGAG. Its protein product is CASSSLFE. The entire CDR3 is CASSSLFEQYF.

This clone was seen a few times. The read halts 3 residues ahead of the CDR3 end, with the missing end drawn from the germline J gene. The chain employs TRBV7-6 and TRBJ2-1; 10 bases are shared with TRBD2. Looked up from germline, CDR1 is SGHVS and CDR2 is FNYEAQ. The CDR3 has 16 residues. Unmatched junction bases numbered 4, after V lost 5 bases and J lost 0 bases. The covered CDR3 bases are TGTGCCAGCAGCCCGCTAGCGGGGGTCTCCTACAATGAG. It translates to CASSPLAGVSYNE. The whole CDR3 region reads CASSPLAGVSYNEQFF.

This clone was recorded many times. The sequence runs out 3 residues before the end of the CDR3; the remainder is reconstructed from the germline J gene. The chain uses TRBV7-6 and TRBJ2-5, with 8 bases that match TRBD1. The CDR3 spans 13 residues. Trimming at V came to 5 bases and at J to 5 bases, leaving 4 bases not matched to a gene. From germline, CDR1 is SGHVS and CDR2 FNYEAQ. CDR3 residues: CASSNRGRETQYF. The CDR3 DNA, read in part, is TGTGCCAGCAGCAACAGGGGGAGGGAGACC.

This clone was recorded at least ten times. The read terminates 3 residues before the CDR3 end, so the remaining end is supplied by the germline J gene. The chain combines TRBV6-4 with TRBJ1-1; 7 nucleotides line up with TRBD1. The CDR3 covers 14 residues. CDR1 and CDR2 (germline): MRHNA, SNTAGT. The junction had 5 bases not matched to a gene; V was cut back by 6 bases and J by 1 base. CDR3 in amino acids: CASRGTDKNTEAFF. The sequenced part of the CDR3 DNA is TGTGCCAGCAGGGGGACAGACAAGAACACTGAA.

This clone was found many times. The CDR3 end falls 3 residues outside the read, so it is completed with the germline J gene. The V call is TRBV19, the J call TRBJ2-2; no clear D. The germline gives CDR1 LNHDA, CDR2 SQIVND (reference sequence). V lost 1 base and J lost 1, with 4 bases in between. The CDR3 spans 14 residues. Partial CDR3 DNA: TGTGCCAGTAGTATAGGCGGGAACACCGGGGAG. Its protein product is CASSIGGNTGE. The entire CDR3 reads CASSIGGNTGELFF.

Regarding this clone: The sequence runs out 3 residues before the end of the CDR3; the remainder is reconstructed from the germline J gene. The rearrangement uses TRBV5-6 and TRBJ2-2, with a weak D call TRBD2 (5 bases). Germline lookup yields CDR1 SGHDT and CDR2 YYEEEE. The CDR3 runs to 14 residues. V lost 4 bases and J lost 7, with 14 bases in between. The CDR3 is CASSPGVGGGELFF. The CDR3 DNA, read in part, is TGTGCCAGCAGCCCCGGGGTAGGTGGCGGGGAG.